This paragraph covers one T cell receptor beta chain sequence. Its antigen is unidentified. Measured with immunoSEQ multiplex PCR; TCRdb has only the in-frame clones, and not every one. Altogether about 420,000 clones are present, approximately 90% being singletons, with the ten largest covering approximately 4%. These data belong to a study of Ad26.COV2.S vaccination and SARS-CoV-2 variants. Whole-study context: The vaccine Ad26.COV2.S was put into the muscle once, or twice with 56 days between.

Stated treatment: about 20 received Ad26.COV2.S at low or high dose, single or two shots; about 5 received placebo; per-sample allocation not given. Samples were taken on day 63 after the first vaccine or placebo injection. In Boston, the donor was an adult between 18-55 years of age. Findings of the study overall: Responses of T cells in total may have been underestimated by the TCR breadth and depth analyses. While placebo recipients had lower spike-specific TCR breadth, vaccine recipients had more.

The CDR3 length is 16 residues. V lost 1 base, J lost 0 bases, and 5 bases stayed unmatched. CDR1 is SGHDT and CDR2 is YYEEEE in the germline V gene. This specimen was peripheral blood, taken in a trial of Ad26.COV2.S vaccine versus placebo. The TCR sequence derives from a person aged 18-60 years who received the Ad26.COV2.S COVID-19 vaccine or a placebo. The V gene is TRBV5-6, the J gene TRBJ2-3; TRBD2 matches 7 bases. Written as DNA, the CDR3 is TGTGCCAGCAGCTTGAACGGGGGGTCTAGCACAGATACGCAGTATTTT. This translates into CASSLNGGSSTDTQYF.